The clone carrying this T cell receptor (beta chain) was seen only a few times. Its target is unknown. The data belong to a study of cytomegalovirus exposure and HLA in healthy donors. Primers for the PCR totalled 60 Vbeta and 13 Jbeta. As originally analysed: An analysis performed later counted 73 million or so unique TCR beta chains (approximately 10 million of them shared). The repertoire was sequenced with immunoSEQ multiplex PCR; TCRdb's copy has only in-frame clones and lacks some. The V and J calls and clone size were taken over from that table, and D and trimming were inferred from the DNA. The sample has roughly 110,000 clones, over 55% seen once. In germline, CDR1 is MGHRA, CDR2 YSYEKL. V dropped 1 base and J dropped 4; count of bases not matched to a gene: 6. The CDR3 runs to 16 residues. General study results and limits: The only immune exposure information that was available was CMV serostatus. In a later analysis, most CMV-associated TCR beta chains appeared HLA-restricted. A few chains tied to CMV proved CMV antigen-specific in vitro.

The genes are TRBV4-1 and TRBJ2-7, with 11 bases aligning to TRBD1. This receptor was identified in a female donor in good health and CMV-seronegative. Sequencing used PBMCs. CDR3 coding DNA: TGCGCCAGCAGCCAAGTATATGGACAGGGGGCTTACGAGCAGTACTTC. It specifies CASSQVYGQGAYEQYF.